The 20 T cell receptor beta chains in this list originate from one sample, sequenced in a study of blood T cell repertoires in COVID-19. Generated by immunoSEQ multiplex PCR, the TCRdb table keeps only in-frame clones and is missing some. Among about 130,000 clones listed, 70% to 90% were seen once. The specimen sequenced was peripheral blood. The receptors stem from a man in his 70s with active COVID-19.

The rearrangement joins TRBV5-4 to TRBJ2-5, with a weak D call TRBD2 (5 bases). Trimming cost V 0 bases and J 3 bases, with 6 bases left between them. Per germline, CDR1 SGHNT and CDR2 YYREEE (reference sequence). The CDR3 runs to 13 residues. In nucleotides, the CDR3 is TGTGCCAGCAGCTTGGTCGGGGAAGAGACCCAGTACTTC. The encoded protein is CASSLVGEETQYF.

Here the CDR3 DNA reads TGTGCCAGCAACGGACTAGCGGCTTACAATGAGCAGTTCTTC. Encoded protein: CASNGLAAYNEQFF. The chain employs TRBV7-9 and TRBJ2-1, with 10 positions matching TRBD2. The CDR3 covers 14 residues. Looked up from germline, CDR1 is SEHNR and CDR2 is FQNEAQ (reference sequence). Trimming took 7 bases from V and 4 from J; bases not matched to a gene: 4.

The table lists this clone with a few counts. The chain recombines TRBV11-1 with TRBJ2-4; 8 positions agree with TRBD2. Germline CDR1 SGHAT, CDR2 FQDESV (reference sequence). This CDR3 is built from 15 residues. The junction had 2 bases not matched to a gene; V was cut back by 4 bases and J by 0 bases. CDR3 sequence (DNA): TGTGCCAGCAGCTCCGGGGGGGCAGCCAAAAACATTCAGTACTTC. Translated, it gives CASSSGGAAKNIQYF.

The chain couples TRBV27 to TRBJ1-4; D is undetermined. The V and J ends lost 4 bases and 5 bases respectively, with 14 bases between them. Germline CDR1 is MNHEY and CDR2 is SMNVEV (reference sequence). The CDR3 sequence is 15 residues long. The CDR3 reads CASSSRFTENEKLFF. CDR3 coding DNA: TGTGCCAGCAGTTCCCGGTTTACAGAAAATGAAAAACTGTTTTTT.

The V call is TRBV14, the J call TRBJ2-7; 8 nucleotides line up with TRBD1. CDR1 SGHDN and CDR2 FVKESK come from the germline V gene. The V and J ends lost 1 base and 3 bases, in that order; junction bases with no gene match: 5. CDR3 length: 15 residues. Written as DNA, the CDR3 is TGTGCCAGCAGCCAAGGGGGGACAGGCCTCTACGAGCAGTACTTC. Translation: CASSQGGTGLYEQYF.

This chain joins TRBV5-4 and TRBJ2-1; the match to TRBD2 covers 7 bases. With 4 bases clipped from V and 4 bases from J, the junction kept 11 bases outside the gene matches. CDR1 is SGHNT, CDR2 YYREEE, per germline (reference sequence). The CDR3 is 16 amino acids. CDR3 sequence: CASSHTGLSNYNEQFF. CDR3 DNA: TGTGCCAGCAGCCACACGGGACTAAGTAATTACAATGAGCAGTTCTTC.

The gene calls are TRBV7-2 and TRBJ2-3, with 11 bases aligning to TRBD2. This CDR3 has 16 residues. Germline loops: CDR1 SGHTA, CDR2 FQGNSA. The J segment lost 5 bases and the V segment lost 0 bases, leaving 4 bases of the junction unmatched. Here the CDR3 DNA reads TGTGCCAGCAGCTTAGCGAGACTAGCGGGAAGAGATACGCAGTATTTT. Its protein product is CASSLARLAGRDTQYF.

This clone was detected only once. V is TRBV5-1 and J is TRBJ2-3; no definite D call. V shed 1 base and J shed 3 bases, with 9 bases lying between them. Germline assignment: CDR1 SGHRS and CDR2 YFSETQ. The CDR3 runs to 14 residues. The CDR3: CASSLTAETDTQYF. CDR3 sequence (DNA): TGCGCCAGCAGCTTGACGGCGGAGACAGATACGCAGTATTTT. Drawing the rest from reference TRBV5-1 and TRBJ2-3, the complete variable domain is KAGVTQTPRYLIKTRGQQVTLSCSPISGHRSVSWYQQTPGQGLQFLFEYFSETQRNKGNFPGRFSGRQFSNSRSEMNVSTLELGDSALYLCASSLTAETDTQYFGPGTRLTVL.

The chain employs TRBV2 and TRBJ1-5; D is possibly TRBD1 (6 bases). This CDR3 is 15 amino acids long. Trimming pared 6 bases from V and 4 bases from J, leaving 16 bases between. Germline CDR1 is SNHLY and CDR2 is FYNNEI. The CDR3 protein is CASSLQGPLNQPQHF. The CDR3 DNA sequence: TGTGCCAGCAGCTTACAGGGCCCCCTTAATCAGCCCCAGCATTTT.

The CDR3 coding sequence is TGCGCCAGCAGCTTCGACAGCACCTATGGCTACACCTTC. Translating it yields CASSFDSTYGYTF. This chain connects TRBV5-1 to TRBJ1-2, with D perhaps TRBD1 (5 bases). The CDR3 consists of 13 residues. The V end was cut by 2 bases, the J end by 4 bases, with 9 bases between. Germline values: CDR1 SGHRS, CDR2 YFSETQ.

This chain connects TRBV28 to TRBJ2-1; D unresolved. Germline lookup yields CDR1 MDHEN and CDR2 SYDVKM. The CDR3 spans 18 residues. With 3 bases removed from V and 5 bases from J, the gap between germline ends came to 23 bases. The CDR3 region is CASSLIRLEISLHNEQFF. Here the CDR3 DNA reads TGTGCCAGCAGTTTGATCCGCCTAGAGATTTCCCTACACAATGAGCAGTTCTTC.

Written as DNA, the CDR3 is TGTGCCAGCAGCGTTGAGAGTAATTCACCCCTCCACTTT. Its translation is CASSVESNSPLHF. V and J are TRBV9 and TRBJ1-6; D ambiguous. The V end was cut by 2 bases, the J end by 6 bases, with 6 bases between. The CDR3 consists of 13 residues. CDR1 SGDLS and CDR2 YYNGEE come from the germline V gene.

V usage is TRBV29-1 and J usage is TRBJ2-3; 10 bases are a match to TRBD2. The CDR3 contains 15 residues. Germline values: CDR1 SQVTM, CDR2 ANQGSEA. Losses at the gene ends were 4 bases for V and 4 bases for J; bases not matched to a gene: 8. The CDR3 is CSVGILAGAADTQYF. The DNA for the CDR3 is TGCAGCGTTGGGATCCTAGCGGGAGCGGCAGATACGCAGTATTTT.

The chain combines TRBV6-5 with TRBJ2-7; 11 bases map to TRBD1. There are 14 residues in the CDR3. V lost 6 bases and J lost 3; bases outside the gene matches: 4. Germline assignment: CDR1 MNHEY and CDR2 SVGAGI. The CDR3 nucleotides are TGTGCCAGCAGGCGGGACAGGGGGGGCTACGAGCAGTACTTC. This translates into CASRRDRGGYEQYF.

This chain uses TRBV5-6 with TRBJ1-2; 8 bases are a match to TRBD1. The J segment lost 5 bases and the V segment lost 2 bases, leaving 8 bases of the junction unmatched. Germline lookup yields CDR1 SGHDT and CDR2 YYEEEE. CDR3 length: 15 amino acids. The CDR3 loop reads CASSFPGQGPYGYTF. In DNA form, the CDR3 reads TGTGCCAGCAGCTTTCCCGGACAGGGCCCTTATGGCTACACCTTC. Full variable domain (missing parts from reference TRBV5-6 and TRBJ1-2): DAGVTQSPTHLIKTRGQQVTLRCSPKSGHDTVSWYQQALGQGPQFIFQYYEEEERQRGNFPDRFSGHQFPNYSSELNVNALLLGDSALYLCASSFPGQGPYGYTFGSGTRLTVV.

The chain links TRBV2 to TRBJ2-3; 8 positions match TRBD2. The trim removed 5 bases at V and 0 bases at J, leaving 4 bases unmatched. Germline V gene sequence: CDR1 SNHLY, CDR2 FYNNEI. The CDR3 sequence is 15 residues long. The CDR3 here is CASSQRELSTDTQYF. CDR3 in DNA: TGTGCCAGCAGTCAGCGGGAGCTAAGCACAGATACGCAGTATTTT.

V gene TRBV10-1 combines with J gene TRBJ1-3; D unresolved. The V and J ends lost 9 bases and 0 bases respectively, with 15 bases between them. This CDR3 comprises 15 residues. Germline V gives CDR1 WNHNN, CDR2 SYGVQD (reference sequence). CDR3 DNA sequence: TGCGCCAGTCCTAATAGTCCGTTCTCTGGAAACACCATATATTTT. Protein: CASPNSPFSGNTIYF.

The CDR3 reads CASSLVPVDSPLHF. In nucleotides, the CDR3 is TGCGCCAGCAGCTTGGTTCCGGTGGATTCACCCCTCCACTTT. V and J are TRBV5-1 and TRBJ1-6; unclear D gene. V was cut by 0 bases and J by 8 bases, with 9 bases left in between. Germline V gene lookup returns CDR1 SGHRS and CDR2 YFSETQ. This CDR3 is built from 14 residues.

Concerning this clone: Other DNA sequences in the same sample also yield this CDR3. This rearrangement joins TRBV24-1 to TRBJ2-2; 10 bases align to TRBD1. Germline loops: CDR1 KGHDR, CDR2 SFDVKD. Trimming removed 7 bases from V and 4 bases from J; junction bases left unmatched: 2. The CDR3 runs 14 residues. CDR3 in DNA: TGTGCCACCAGCGGACAGGGGGGCACCGGGGAGCTGTTTTTT. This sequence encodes CATSGQGGTGELFF.

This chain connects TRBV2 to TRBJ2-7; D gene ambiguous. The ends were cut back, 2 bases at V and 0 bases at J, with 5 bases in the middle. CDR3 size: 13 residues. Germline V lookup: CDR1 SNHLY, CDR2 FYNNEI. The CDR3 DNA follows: TGTGCCAGCAGTGAATACTACTCCTACGAGCAGTACTTC. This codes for CASSEYYSYEQYF.